A selection of T cell receptor beta chains follows, all from one sample in a study of a mutant IDH1 vaccine in newly diagnosed glioma. These receptors lack a known antigen. TCRdb's copy holds only in-frame clones and misses some; the assay was immunoSEQ multiplex PCR. The table lists 35,000 to 55,000 clones, 81% of them singletons. This material consisted of PBMCs, taken from a glioma patient whose treatment included an IDH1 peptide vaccine. Receptors were obtained from a woman in her forties with glioma. Some clones in this sample may be carry-over from other donors' samples. Each CDR3 is given with its conserved first and last residue. The D gene is left open where the match is weak. Size is stated for part of the rows, as once, few or many counts, or as a class when the clone is expanded.

j_call d_call clone_size v_call cdr3_aa cdr3_nt
TRBJ1-1 - - TRBV7-9 CASSLGREAEAFF TGTGCCAGCAGCTTGGGGAGGGAGGCTGAAGCTTTCTTT
TRBJ2-1 - - TRBV15 CATSRAAEHNEQFF TGTGCCACCAGCAGAGCAGCGGAACACAATGAGCAGTTCTTC
TRBJ1-5 TRBD1 once TRBV27 CASSSDRRQPQHF TGTGCCAGCAGTTCGGACAGGAGGCAGCCCCAGCATTTT
TRBJ1-1 TRBD1 few TRBV28 CASSQGSFGTEERTEAFF TGTGCCAGCAGTCAGGGGTCTTTCGGGACAGAGGAAAGGACTGAAGCTTTCTTT
TRBJ2-2 - few TRBV2 CARGRGFGGELFF TGTGCCAGGGGCAGGGGTTTTGGCGGGGAGCTGTTTTTT
TRBJ1-5 - - TRBV5-1 CASSLGASTQPQHF TGCGCCAGCAGCTTGGGCGCCTCCACTCAGCCCCAGCATTTT
TRBJ1-3 - - TRBV19 CASSGAGAPENTIYF TGTGCCAGTAGTGGGGCCGGGGCCCCGGAGAACACCATATATTTT
TRBJ1-1 - once TRBV14 CASSHTPLLIGNTEAFF TGTGCCAGCAGCCATACCCCCCTCCTCATCGGGAACACTGAAGCTTTCTTT
TRBJ2-5 - once TRBV6-1 CAGRDRRETQYF TGTGCCGGAAGAGACCGTCGTGAGACCCAGTACTTC
TRBJ2-1 - - TRBV7-2 CASSLAGARYNEQFF TGTGCCAGCAGCTTAGCGGGGGCCCGGTACAATGAGCAGTTCTTC
TRBJ1-2 TRBD1 - TRBV13 CASSLRLGQGLGYTF TGTGCCAGCAGCTTAAGGTTAGGACAGGGCCTTGGCTACACCTTC
TRBJ2-2 TRBD2 - TRBV5-1 CASSLTSGTGELFF TGCGCCAGCAGCTTGACTAGCGGGACCGGGGAGCTGTTTTTT
TRBJ1-4 - - TRBV11-2 CASSPSRRTNEKLFF TGTGCCAGCAGTCCGTCCAGACGGACTAATGAAAAACTGTTTTTT